This T cell receptor (beta chain) was retrieved from a study of T cell responses to AZD1222 COVID-19 vaccine. Findings of the study overall: Regions 160-218 and 743-854 held dominance among vaccine-associated CD4 TCRs, which spanned spike. Seropositive at baseline were only a handful of AZD1222 recipients. Reports say nearly half of spike-specific TCRs go after unmutated variant regions. No day 14 peak samples; only post-peak repertoires were characterized.

Of note for this clone: Its antigen is undetermined.

The assay was immunoSEQ multiplex PCR, and TCRdb's table has in-frame clones only and misses some. The sample shows over 85,000 clones, roughly 89% of them seen only once. Trimming removed 3 bases from V and 4 bases from J; junction bases left unmatched: 8. The CDR3 has 15 residues. Germline V CDR1 and CDR2: MNHEY, SMNVEV (reference sequence). The sample here was peripheral blood, taken on day 0 of AZD1222 vaccination. This receptor was obtained from an adult in good health. The rearrangement uses TRBV27 and TRBJ1-1; 7 nucleotides match TRBD1. DNA of the CDR3: TGTGCCAGCAGTTTGGGGACAGTCCCTGGCACTGAAGCTTTCTTT. Translation: CASSLGTVPGTEAFF.